This TCR beta chain was captured by sequencing in a study of T cell responses to AZD1222 COVID-19 vaccine. Study-wide findings and caveats: White British donors predominated, females outnumbered males, and clonal diversity was possibly underestimated. Elevations in Spike-specific TCR breadth and depth followed administration of two AZD1222 doses. Among spike-specific TCRs, nearly half reportedly target unmutated variant regions. At baseline, seropositivity was found in only six AZD1222 recipients.

Libraries were prepared by immunoSEQ multiplex PCR; TCRdb keeps only in-frame clonotypes and omits some of them. The repertoire consists of 95,000 to 150,000 clones, with about 92% occurring once and the leading ten covering 1.1%. With respect to this clone: Its antigen is unknown.

The CDR3 is made up of 15 amino acids. CDR1 is LNHDA, CDR2 SQIVND, per germline (reference sequence). V lost 4 bases, J lost 3 bases, and 13 bases lay in between. This chain connects TRBV19 to TRBJ2-1; a possible D gene is TRBD2 (5 bases). This specimen consisted of peripheral blood, obtained on day 0 of AZD1222 vaccination. This receptor was obtained from an adult in good health. DNA of the CDR3: TGTGCCAGTAGTAGGAGGACGCTCCTCTACAATGAGCAGTTCTTC. This sequence encodes CASSRRTLLYNEQFF. Variable domain in full (rest from reference TRBV19 and TRBJ2-1): DGGITQSPKYLFRKEGQNVTLSCEQNLNHDAMYWYRQDPGQGLRLIYYSQIVNDFQKGDIAEGYSVSREKKESFPLTVTSAQKNPTAFYLCASSRRTLLYNEQFFGPGTRLTVL.